The 26 T cell receptor beta chains reported below all come from one sample, sequenced in a study of T-cell reconstitution after alpha-beta-depleted transplantation in children. TCRbeta library preparation incorporated unique molecular identifiers. From the PCR reads, TCRdb called clonotypes with MiXCR, one entry per CDR3 protein. The sample holds almost 250,000 distinct CDR3 sequences, 25% seen once. The sample was PBMCs, taken before TCRalphabeta/CD19-depleted stem cell transplant. These receptors originate from a girl aged 2 to 9 with Fanconi anemia, due to receive a stem cell transplant.

This clonotype was seen at least ten times. This sequence joins TRBV20-1 and TRBJ2-5, with D maybe TRBD2 (6 bases). This CDR3 is built from 14 residues. The V gene lost 6 bases and the J gene lost 4 bases, with 18 bases spanning the gap. CDR1 DFQATT and CDR2 SNEGSKA come from the germline V gene (reference sequence). The CDR3 nucleotides read TGCAGTGCAGCTAAGGGGCAGGGAGGAGAGACCCAGTACTTC. It codes for CSAAKGQGGETQYF.

In its sample, this clonotype was seen many times. The rearrangement joins TRBV29-1 to TRBJ2-4; D not certain. CDR3 length equals 14 residues. Germline V gene lookup returns CDR1 SQVTM and CDR2 ANQGSEA. Trimming took 1 base from V and 1 from J, leaving 8 bases between them. CDR3: CSVEVTRAKNIQYF. Here the CDR3 DNA reads TGCAGCGTTGAAGTCACCCGGGCCAAAAACATTCAGTACTTC.

This clonotype was detected many times. V is TRBV4-2 and J is TRBJ2-7, with D possibly TRBD1 on 6 matching bases. The CDR3 length is 17 residues. V was shortened by 0 bases and J by 0 bases, with 15 bases between the two germline ends. CDR1 and CDR2 from the germline V gene are LGHNA and YNFKEQ. The CDR3: CASSQDHPGHSSYEQYF. In nucleotides, the CDR3 is TGTGCCAGCAGCCAAGATCATCCGGGACACAGCTCCTACGAGCAGTACTTC.

This chain joins TRBV28 and TRBJ2-7; 11 nucleotides agree with TRBD2. Germline-derived CDR1 and CDR2 are MDHEN and SYDVKM. The CDR3 extends over 14 amino acids. V was clipped by 7 bases and J by 5 bases; unmatched bases: 7. The CDR3 protein is CASNLAGGFNEQYF. DNA of the CDR3: TGTGCCAGCAACCTAGCGGGGGGTTTCAACGAGCAGTACTTC.

This clonotype was recorded at least ten times. V and J are TRBV29-1 and TRBJ2-7; either TRBD1 or TRBD2 may supply D (10 bases each). Trimming took off 7 bases at V and 4 bases at J, with 29 bases between the two ends. This CDR3 contains 17 residues. CDR1 is SQVTM and CDR2 is ANQGSEA in the germline V gene. CDR3 loop: CSALGTGATSGLYEQYF. The CDR3 nucleotides are TGCAGCGCCCTGGGGACAGGGGCGACTAGCGGGCTATACGAGCAGTACTTC.

Only a few counts were recorded for this clonotype. The chain is built from TRBV20-1 and TRBJ2-7; D not certain. V lost 2 bases to trimming and J lost 7 bases, with 15 bases between them. This CDR3 has 13 residues. Germline V CDR1 and CDR2: DFQATT, SNEGSKA (reference sequence). Here the CDR3 DNA reads TGCAGTGCTAGAAGAGGTCGGGTAGGGGAGCAGTACTTC. Protein product: CSARRGRVGEQYF.

The CDR3 sequence is CSAREGTRTYEQYF. CDR3 nucleotide sequence: TGCAGTGCTAGGGAGGGGACCAGAACTTACGAGCAGTACTTC. The chain recombines TRBV20-1 with TRBJ2-7, with D tentatively TRBD2 (6 bases). Trimming took 3 bases from V and 4 from J, leaving 16 bases between them. The germline V gene has CDR1 DFQATT and CDR2 SNEGSKA (reference sequence). There are 14 residues in the CDR3.

The rearrangement joins TRBV27 to TRBJ2-1, with D hard to call. V lost 1 base to trimming and J lost 7 bases, with 8 bases between them. Germline CDR1 is MNHEY and CDR2 is SMNVEV (reference sequence). The CDR3 covers 13 residues. CDR3 sequence (DNA): TGTGCCAGCAGTTTATTAGATAGGAATGAGCAGTTCTTC. It is translated as CASSLLDRNEQFF.

This clonotype was counted once. The chain has TRBV20-1 and TRBJ2-3; D unclear. V was trimmed by 0 bases and J by 2 bases, leaving 6 bases between them. CDR1 is DFQATT and CDR2 is SNEGSKA in the germline V gene (reference sequence). The CDR3 covers 13 residues. CDR3: CSARDSYTDTQYF. CDR3 nucleotide sequence: TGCAGTGCTAGAGACAGCTACACAGATACGCAGTATTTT.

This clonotype was recorded at least ten times. J is TRBJ2-3 and V is TRBV20-1, with D perhaps TRBD2 (5 bases). This CDR3 is 15 amino acids long. With 0 bases removed from V and 1 base from J, the gap between germline ends came to 11 bases. Looked up from germline, CDR1 is DFQATT and CDR2 is SNEGSKA (reference sequence). The CDR3: CSARDPWRGTDTQYF. The CDR3 DNA is TGCAGTGCTAGAGATCCCTGGCGGGGCACAGATACGCAGTATTTT.

This clonotype was counted many times. The J gene is TRBJ2-1, the V gene TRBV20-1; D not resolved. The CDR3 runs to 14 residues. Germline loops: CDR1 DFQATT, CDR2 SNEGSKA (reference sequence). V was shortened by 4 bases and J by 3 bases, with 13 bases between the two germline ends. The DNA for the CDR3 is TGCAGTGCTATCACAAGGTTTATCTACAATGAGCAGTTCTTC. Protein sequence: CSAITRFIYNEQFF.

This clonotype was counted ten times or more. The CDR3 sequence is CSGIRGIEQFF. The DNA of the CDR3 is TGCAGCGGGATTAGGGGGATTGAGCAGTTCTTC. J is TRBJ2-1 and V is TRBV29-1, with D possibly being TRBD1 (6 bases). The CDR3 totals 11 residues. The germline CDR1 and CDR2 sequences are SQVTM and ANQGSEA. V gave up 7 bases and J gave up 9 bases, with 13 bases separating them.

This clonotype has just a few counts. The chain combines TRBV20-1 with TRBJ2-7; a weak D match, TRBD1 (6 bases). Germline CDR1 is DFQATT and CDR2 is SNEGSKA (reference sequence). The V end was cut by 0 bases, the J end by 3 bases, with 15 bases between. The CDR3 runs 15 residues. The CDR3 nucleotides are TGCAGTGCTAGAGACACCGCAGGGGTTTTCTACGAGCAGTACTTC. Its translation: CSARDTAGVFYEQYF.

This clonotype occurred many times. V is TRBV29-1 and J is TRBJ1-4, with TRBD1 identical over 9 bases. Germline CDR1 reads SQVTM; CDR2 reads ANQGSEA. V dropped 1 base and J dropped 8; count of bases not matched to a gene: 8. The CDR3 is 15 amino acids. The CDR3: CSVEVGTGRGEKLFF. DNA of the CDR3: TGCAGCGTTGAAGTCGGGACAGGGCGGGGGGAAAAACTGTTTTTT.

This clonotype showed up many times. The chain recombines TRBV28 with TRBJ2-3, with 7 bases that match TRBD1. CDR3 size: 18 residues. Germline lookup yields CDR1 MDHEN and CDR2 SYDVKM. J gave up 2 bases and V 5 bases, and 16 bases lay outside the gene matches. DNA for the CDR3: TGTGCCAGCAGTATAGGACAGGTACCACCCTACTTCACAGATACGCAGTATTTT. It specifies CASSIGQVPPYFTDTQYF.

This clonotype was picked up a small number of times. The CDR3: CASSYVRTGPYEQYF. The CDR3 bases are TGTGCCAGCAGTTACGTCCGGACAGGGCCCTACGAGCAGTACTTC. The chain carries TRBV6-5 and TRBJ2-7, with 8 bases that match TRBD1. This CDR3 region has 15 residues. Germline V gene sequence: CDR1 MNHEY, CDR2 SVGAGI. The junction had 5 bases not matched to a gene; V was cut back by 2 bases and J by 2 bases.

The chain links TRBV25-1 to TRBJ2-3; TRBD2 agrees at 16 bases. The CDR3 covers 17 residues. Germline loops: CDR1 MGHDK, CDR2 SYGVNS. The J segment lost 0 bases and the V segment lost 3 bases, leaving 0 bases of the junction unmatched. CDR3 nucleotides: TGTGCCAGCAGTGAGGGACTAGCGGGGGGGAGCACAGATACGCAGTATTTT. This codes for CASSEGLAGGSTDTQYF.

This clonotype was detected ten times or more. This chain joins TRBV27 and TRBJ2-7; 10 nucleotides line up with TRBD2. Germline V gene lookup returns CDR1 MNHEY and CDR2 SMNVEV (reference sequence). This CDR3 spans 17 amino acids. J gave up 2 bases and V 8 bases, and 15 bases lay outside the gene matches. The CDR3 reads CASAQLAGHPTPYEQYF. The CDR3 DNA is TGTGCCAGCGCACAACTAGCGGGACACCCCACCCCCTACGAGCAGTACTTC.

Points on this clonotype: At one of its ends the junction is not consistent with the germline gene, which may arise from a read error. The chain employs TRBV4-1 and TRBJ2-7; the match to TRBD1 covers 7 bases. CDR3 length equals 15 residues. The V gene's germline CDR1 is MGHRA and CDR2 YSYEKL. CDR3 residues: CASSQAETGYYEEYF. Here the CDR3 DNA reads TGCGCCAGCAGCCAAGCAGAGACAGGGTATTACGAGGAGTACTTC.

This chain uses TRBV29-1 with TRBJ1-2; TRBD1 matches at 8 bases. Germline assignment: CDR1 SQVTM and CDR2 ANQGSEA. Germline trimming cut 3 bases from V and 5 bases from J; bases unmatched to any gene: 5. The CDR3 contains 13 residues. The CDR3 bases are TGCAGCGTTGACGACAGGGGCCCGTATGGCTACACCTTC. This encodes CSVDDRGPYGYTF.

This clonotype turned up a few times. This may be a read error, as it is one base from a much larger clone. The chain carries TRBV4-2 and TRBJ2-5; D unclear. Germline V gene data show CDR1 as LGHNA and CDR2 as YNFKEQ. Trimming pared 0 bases from V and 2 bases from J, leaving 1 base between. This CDR3 comprises 12 residues. The CDR3 sequence: CASSQDQETQYF. CDR3 nucleotides: TGTGCCAGCAGCCAAGATCAAGAGACCCAGTACTTC.

This clonotype was detected a few times. The rearrangement links TRBV14 to TRBJ2-5; 12 bases line up with TRBD1. V gave up 4 bases and J gave up 4 bases; unmatched junction bases: 10. CDR1 is SGHDN and CDR2 is FVKESK in the germline V gene. The CDR3 has 17 amino acids. The chain's CDR3 is CASSPPGTGGLGETQYF. CDR3 bases: TGTGCCAGCAGCCCCCCCGGGACAGGGGGCTTGGGAGAGACCCAGTACTTC. The full variable domain, rest sourced from reference TRBV14 and TRBJ2-5, is EAGVTQFPSHSVIEKGQTVTLRCDPISGHDNLYWYRRVMGKEIKFLLHFVKESKQDESGMPNNRFLAERTGGTYSTLKVQPAELEDSGVYFCASSPPGTGGLGETQYFGPGTRLLVL.

At least ten counts were recorded for this clonotype. This sequence joins TRBV7-9 and TRBJ2-1, with TRBD1 matching over 9 bases. Germline CDR1 and CDR2: SEHNR and FQNEAQ (reference sequence). The junction had 12 bases not matched to a gene; V was cut back by 6 bases and J by 9 bases. The CDR3 extends over 15 amino acids. The CDR3 is CASSIQGATVSEQFF. The CDR3 nucleotides read TGTGCCAGCAGTATACAGGGGGCGACGGTCAGTGAGCAGTTCTTC.

DNA of the CDR3: TGTGCCACCAGCTGGTCCTCGAACACCGGGGAGCTGTTTTTT. Its protein is CATSWSSNTGELFF. The chain uses TRBV15 and TRBJ2-2, with no clear D. Germline CDR1 reads LNHNV; CDR2 reads YYDKDF (reference sequence). V was shortened by 5 bases and J by 0 bases, with 7 bases between the two germline ends. The CDR3 loop spans 14 amino acids.

This clonotype occurred many times. The rearrangement links TRBV6-5 to TRBJ1-6; D not certain. Germline V lookup: CDR1 MNHEY, CDR2 SVGAGI. This CDR3 comprises 13 residues. Trimming shortened V by 4 bases and J by 6 bases, and 7 bases separated the two germline ends. This CDR3 reads CASSFQFNSPLHF. The CDR3 DNA is TGTGCCAGCAGTTTTCAGTTTAATTCACCCCTCCACTTT.

The chain has TRBV9 and TRBJ2-4, with D perhaps matching TRBD2 (6 bases). CDR3 length: 14 residues. In germline, CDR1 is SGDLS, CDR2 YYNGEE. V was cut by 0 bases and J by 7 bases, with 11 bases left in between. This CDR3 reads CASSVGGGKNIQYF. CDR3 DNA: TGTGCCAGCAGCGTAGGAGGAGGGAAGAACATTCAGTACTTC.